The T cell receptor beta chain described here comes from a study of blood T cell repertoires in COVID-19. Study-level information: Sources were T cells, B-cell-depleted T cells, or PBMCs; the material itself was cDNA or gDNA.

In the original analysis: Cell counts per sample came from amplifying reference gene primers. Data came from immunoSEQ multiplex PCR; TCRdb stores just in-frame clones and leaves some out. V and J calls and clone size come straight from that table; D and trimming were deduced from the DNA. The sample holds 100,000 to 150,000 clones, about four fifths seen once. Looked up from germline, CDR1 is SGHNT and CDR2 is YENEEA. Trimming at V came to 8 bases and at J to 0 bases, leaving 9 bases not matched to a gene. The CDR3 consists of 15 residues. One Seattle source followed patients from active infection through their disease course.

The chain employs TRBV11-3 and TRBJ2-7; 8 bases fit TRBD2. This clonotype originated in a man between 25 and 39 years old with COVID-19, enrolled during active disease. The sequencing input was peripheral blood. The DNA for the CDR3 is TGTGCCAGCTCTCTCCGCAGCGGGGGCTCCTACGAGCAGTACTTC. Translated: CASSLRSGGSYEQYF.